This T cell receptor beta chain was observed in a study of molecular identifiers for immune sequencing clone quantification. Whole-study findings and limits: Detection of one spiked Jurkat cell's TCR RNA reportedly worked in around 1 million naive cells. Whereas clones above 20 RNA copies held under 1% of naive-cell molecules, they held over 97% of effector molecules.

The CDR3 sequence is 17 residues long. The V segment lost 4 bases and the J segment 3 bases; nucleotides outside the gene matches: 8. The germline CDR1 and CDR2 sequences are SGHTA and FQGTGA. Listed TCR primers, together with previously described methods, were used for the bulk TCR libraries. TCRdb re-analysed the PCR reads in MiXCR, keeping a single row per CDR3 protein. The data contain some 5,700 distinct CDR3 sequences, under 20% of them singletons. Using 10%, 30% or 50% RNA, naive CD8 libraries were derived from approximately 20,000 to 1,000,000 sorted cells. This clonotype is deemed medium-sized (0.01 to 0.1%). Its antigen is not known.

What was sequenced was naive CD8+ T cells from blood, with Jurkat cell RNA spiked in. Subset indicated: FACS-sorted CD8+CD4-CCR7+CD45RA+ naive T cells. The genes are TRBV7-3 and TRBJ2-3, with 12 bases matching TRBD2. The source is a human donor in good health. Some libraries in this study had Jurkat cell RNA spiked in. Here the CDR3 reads CASSSGLAGYLTDTQYF. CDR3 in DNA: TGTGCCAGCAGCTCCGGACTAGCGGGATACTTAACAGATACGCAGTATTTT.